This TCR beta chain was obtained from a study of blood T cells in healthy people across ages. Study-level points and caveats: Among T cells, TCR beta diversity per million cells dropped roughly linearly as age rose.

Primers used in a second PCR of about 6 to 11 cycles were a sample-barcoded 5' primer and a J-beta primer mix. In TCRdb, the 5' RACE reads were re-called with MiXCR into one record per CDR3 protein. The sample has about 1.4 million distinct CDR3 sequences, almost 60% seen once. The CDR3 runs 18 residues. Germline lookup yields CDR1 SEHNR and CDR2 FQNEAQ (reference sequence). As concerns this clonotype: The antigen remains unidentified. An end of the junction differs from the germline gene, which may be a read error.

This TCR was sampled from a man younger than 30 in good health. The chain joins TRBV7-9 to TRBJ2-3; 7 positions agree with TRBD1. Sequencing used blood. CDR3 nucleotides: TGCGCCAGCAGCTTATTAACCGGGCCGCTTCAGGGGGCAGATACGCAGTATTTT. This sequence encodes CASSLLTGPLQGADTQYF.